This TCR beta chain was captured by sequencing in a study of spatial heterogeneity in lung cancer. Looking at the study overall: The study observed each unique TCR and UMI combination more than ten times on average in raw reads. Study-level results: Blood showed ubiquitous tumor TCRs more often at resection than at routine follow-up.

In this sample, this clonotype is medium-sized. Its antigen is currently unknown. TCR cDNA molecules were tagged individually, and each one carried a unique molecular identifier. TCRdb passed the 5' RACE reads through MiXCR, listing each CDR3 protein once. The repertoire consists of fewer than 12,000 distinct CDR3 sequences, with around 9.3% occurring once and the leading ten covering around 25%. The CDR3 has 14 residues. Trimming left V 4 bases short and J 7 bases short, with 15 bases between. Time point here: sample taken at primary tumor resection. Unsorted tumor, nontumor lung tissue or cryopreserved PBMC supplied the whole RNA. Samples came from some 71 TRACERx patients with untreated early-stage lung cancer.

The material was PBMCs, obtained at surgery. The clonotype comes from a male donor with early-stage non-small cell lung cancer. This chain links TRBV12-3 or TRBV12-4 with TRBJ2-3; a possible D gene is TRBD2 (6 bases). CDR3 coding DNA: TGTGCCAGCAGTTCGGGACTCGGTGGGAATACGCAGTATTTT. Its protein product is CASSSGLGGNTQYF.